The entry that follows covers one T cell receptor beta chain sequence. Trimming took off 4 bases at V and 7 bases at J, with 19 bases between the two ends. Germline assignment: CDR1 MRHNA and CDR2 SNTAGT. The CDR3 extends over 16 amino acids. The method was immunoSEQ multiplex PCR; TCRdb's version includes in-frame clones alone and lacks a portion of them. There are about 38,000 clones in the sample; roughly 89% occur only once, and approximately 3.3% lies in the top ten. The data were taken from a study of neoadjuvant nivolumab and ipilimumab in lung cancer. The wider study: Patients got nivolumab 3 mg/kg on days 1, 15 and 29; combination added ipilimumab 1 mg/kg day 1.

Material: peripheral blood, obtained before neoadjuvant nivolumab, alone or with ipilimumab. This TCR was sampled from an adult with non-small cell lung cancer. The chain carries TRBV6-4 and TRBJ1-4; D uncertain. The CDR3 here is CASSGRHTIVFEKLFF. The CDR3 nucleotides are TGTGCCAGCAGTGGGCGCCACACGATCGTCTTTGAAAAACTGTTTTTT.